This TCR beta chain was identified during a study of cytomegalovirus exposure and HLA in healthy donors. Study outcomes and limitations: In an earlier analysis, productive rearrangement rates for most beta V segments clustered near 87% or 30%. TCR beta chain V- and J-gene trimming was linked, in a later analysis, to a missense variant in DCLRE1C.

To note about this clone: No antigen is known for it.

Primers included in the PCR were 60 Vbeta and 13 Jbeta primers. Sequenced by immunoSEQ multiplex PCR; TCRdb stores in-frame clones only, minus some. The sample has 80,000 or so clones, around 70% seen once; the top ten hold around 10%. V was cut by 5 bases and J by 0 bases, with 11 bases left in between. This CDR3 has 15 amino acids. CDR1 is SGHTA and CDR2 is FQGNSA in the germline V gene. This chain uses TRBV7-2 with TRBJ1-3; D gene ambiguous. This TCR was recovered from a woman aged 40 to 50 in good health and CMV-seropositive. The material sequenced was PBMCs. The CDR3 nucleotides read TGTGCCAGCAGCCAGTGGGAGAGCTCTGGAAACACCATATATTTT. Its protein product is CASSQWESSGNTIYF. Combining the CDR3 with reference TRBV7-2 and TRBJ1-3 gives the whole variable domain GAGVSQSPSNKVTEKGKDVELRCDPISGHTALYWYRQSLGQGLEFLIYFQGNSAPDKSGLPSDRFSAERTGGSVSTLTIQRTQQEDSAVYLCASSQWESSGNTIYFGEGSWLTVV.